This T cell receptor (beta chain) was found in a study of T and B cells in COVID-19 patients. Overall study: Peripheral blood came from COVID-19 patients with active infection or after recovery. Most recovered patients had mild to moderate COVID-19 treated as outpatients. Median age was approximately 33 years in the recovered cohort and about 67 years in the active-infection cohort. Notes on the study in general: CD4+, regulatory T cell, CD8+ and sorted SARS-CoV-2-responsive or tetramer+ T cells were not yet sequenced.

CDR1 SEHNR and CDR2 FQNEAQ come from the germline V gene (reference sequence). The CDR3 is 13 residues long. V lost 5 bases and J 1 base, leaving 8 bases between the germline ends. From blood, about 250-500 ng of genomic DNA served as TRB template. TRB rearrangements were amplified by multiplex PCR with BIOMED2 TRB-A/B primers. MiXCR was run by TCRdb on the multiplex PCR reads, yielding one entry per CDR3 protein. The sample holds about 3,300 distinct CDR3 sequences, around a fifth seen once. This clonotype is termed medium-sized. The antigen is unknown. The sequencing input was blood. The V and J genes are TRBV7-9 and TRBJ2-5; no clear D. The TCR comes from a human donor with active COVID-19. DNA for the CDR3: TGTGCCAGCAGCCCGGACGGCCAAGAGACCCAGTACTTC. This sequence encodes CASSPDGQETQYF.